One TCR beta chain is described in this entry. The sample belongs to a study of blood T cells in healthy people across ages. Through a sample-barcoded 5' primer and a J-beta primer mix, a second PCR was run for roughly 6 to 12 cycles. The template-switch adaptor, which had 12 random nucleotides, put a tag on each cDNA molecule. TCRdb fed the 5' RACE reads into MiXCR, producing one record per CDR3 protein. The table shows 450,000 to 700,000 distinct CDR3 sequences, with 25% to 30% occurring only once. The sample was blood. This clonotype was obtained from a woman in her 70s in good health.

The CDR3 nucleotides are TGTGCCAGCACTTTGGACAGGGGTAGTATATACGAGCAGTACTTC. As protein: CASTLDRGSIYEQYF. The J gene is TRBJ2-5, the V gene TRBV2; 9 bases agree with TRBD1. Gene TRBJ2-7 matches the end of the DNA better, so the J call may be wrong. This CDR3 region has 15 residues. Germline V lookup: CDR1 SNHLY, CDR2 FYNNEI.